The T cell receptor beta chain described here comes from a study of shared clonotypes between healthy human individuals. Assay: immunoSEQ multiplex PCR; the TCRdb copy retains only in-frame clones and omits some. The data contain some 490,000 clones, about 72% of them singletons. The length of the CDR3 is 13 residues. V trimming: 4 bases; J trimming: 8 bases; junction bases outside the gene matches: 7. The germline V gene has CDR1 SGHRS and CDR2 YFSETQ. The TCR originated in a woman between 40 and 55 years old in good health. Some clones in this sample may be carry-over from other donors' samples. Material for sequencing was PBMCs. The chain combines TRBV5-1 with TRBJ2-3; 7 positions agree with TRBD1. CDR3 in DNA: TGCGCCAGCAGCACGACAGGGTCCGCTACGCAGTATTTT. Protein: CASSTTGSATQYF.